The present T cell receptor (beta chain) was sequenced within a study of cytomegalovirus exposure and HLA in healthy donors. Findings of the study overall: HLA alleles were associated with 15,000 to 20,000 TCR beta sequences in a later analysis at 0.05 false discovery rate. Most CMV-associated TCR beta chains appeared HLA-restricted in a later analysis.

There are 16 residues in the CDR3. The germline gives CDR1 MNHEY, CDR2 SMNVEV (reference sequence). V lost 10 bases, J lost 5 bases, and 12 bases stayed unmatched. Both 60 Vbeta primers and 13 Jbeta primers went into the PCR. Sequencing was performed with immunoSEQ multiplex PCR; in TCRdb, only in-frame clones are kept and a portion is missing. The table has some 150,000 clones, 70% to 80% seen once. With regard to this clone: Its antigen is currently unknown.

The clonotype originates from a female donor in good health and CMV-seronegative. Sequencing was performed on PBMCs. The chain links TRBV27 to TRBJ2-5, with TRBD2 matching 14 bases. In DNA form, the CDR3 reads TGTGCCACCAAGGGACTAGCGGGAGCCTGGGGGGAGACCCAGTACTTC. Residues: CATKGLAGAWGETQYF.